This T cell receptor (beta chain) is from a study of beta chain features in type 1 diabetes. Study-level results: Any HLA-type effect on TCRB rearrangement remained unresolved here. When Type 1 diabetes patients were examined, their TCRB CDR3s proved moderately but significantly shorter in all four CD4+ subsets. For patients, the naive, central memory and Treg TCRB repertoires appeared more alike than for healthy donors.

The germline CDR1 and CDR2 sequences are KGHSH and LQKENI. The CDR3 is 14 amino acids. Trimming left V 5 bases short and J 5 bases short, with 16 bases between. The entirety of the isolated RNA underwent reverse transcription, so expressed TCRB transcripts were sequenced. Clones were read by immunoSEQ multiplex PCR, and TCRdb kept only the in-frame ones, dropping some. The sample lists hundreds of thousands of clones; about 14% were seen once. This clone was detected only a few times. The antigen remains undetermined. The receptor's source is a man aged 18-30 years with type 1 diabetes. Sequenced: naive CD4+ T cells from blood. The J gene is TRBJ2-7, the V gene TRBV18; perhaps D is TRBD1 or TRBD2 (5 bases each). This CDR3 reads CASSSEAEGDEQYF. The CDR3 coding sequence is TGTGCCAGCTCATCGGAGGCCGAAGGGGACGAGCAGTACTTC.